The 8 T cell receptor beta chains below all came from one sample that was sequenced in a study of technical replicates of blood from several donors. The assay was immunoSEQ multiplex PCR, and TCRdb's table has in-frame clones only and misses some. Altogether under 95,000 clones are present, around 94% being singletons, with the ten largest covering about 0.25%. Sequencing was carried out using T cells isolated from PBMCs. These receptor sequences come from a human donor in good health.

This sequence joins TRBV21-1 and TRBJ2-4; TRBD1 is taken as the D call from the table, unchecked against the DNA. TRBV21-1 is a documented pseudogene. The CDR3 length is 16 residues. CDR3 loop: CASTRGQPLAKNIQYF. CDR3 nucleotide sequence: TGTGCCAGCACTCGAGGACAGCCCTTAGCCAAAAACATTCAGTACTTC.

V and J are TRBV7-8 and TRBJ2-5; TRBD1 matches at 10 bases. The CDR3 extends over 18 amino acids. The trim removed 5 bases at V and 5 bases at J, leaving 17 bases unmatched. Germline values: CDR1 SGHVS, CDR2 FQNEAQ. CDR3 sequence: CASSPTRTGTGAVETQYF. CDR3 in DNA: TGTGCCAGCAGCCCCACTCGAACCGGGACAGGGGCCGTCGAGACCCAGTACTTC.

This sequence joins TRBV28 and TRBJ2-7; D is undetermined. V lost 6 bases and J lost 3, with 9 bases in between. Germline V gene data show CDR1 as MDHEN and CDR2 as SYDVKM. The CDR3 totals 12 residues. The CDR3 nucleotides read TGTGCCAGCAGCTTGAGATTCTACGAGCAGTACTTC. Its translation: CASSLRFYEQYF. Looking up the rest from reference TRBV28 and TRBJ2-7 gives the full variable domain: DVKVTQSSRYLVKRTGEKVFLECVQDMDHENMFWYRQDPGLGLRLIYFSYDVKMKEKGDIPEGYSVSREKKERFSLILESASTNQTSMYLCASSLRFYEQYFGPGTRLTVT.

The J gene is TRBJ2-3, the V gene TRBV5-1; D may be TRBD2 (6 bases). This CDR3 comprises 14 residues. Per germline, CDR1 SGHRS and CDR2 YFSETQ. The ends were cut back, 0 bases at V and 6 bases at J, with 11 bases in the middle. The CDR3: CASSLELLADTQYF. DNA for the CDR3: TGCGCCAGCAGCTTGGAGTTGCTAGCGGATACGCAGTATTTT.

The chain recombines TRBV10-1 with TRBJ1-1; tentative D call: TRBD1 (6 bases). The CDR3 is made up of 13 amino acids. Germline CDR1 WNHNN, CDR2 SYGVQD (reference sequence). The ends were cut back, 6 bases at V and 0 bases at J, with 8 bases in the middle. The CDR3 DNA follows: TGCGCCAGCAGCGGACAGCTGAACACTGAAGCTTTCTTT. It translates to CASSGQLNTEAFF.

The V gene is TRBV28, the J gene TRBJ2-5; 10 positions agree with TRBD2. This CDR3 is built from 17 residues. V shed 9 bases, J shed 0 bases, and the junction held 13 bases outside the gene matches. Germline CDR1 MDHEN, CDR2 SYDVKM. CDR3 in DNA: TGTGCCAGAACAAGGACTAGCGGAGGGGGGTACCAAGAGACCCAGTACTTC. Translation: CARTRTSGGGYQETQYF.

This chain joins TRBV28 and TRBJ2-7; 9 bases align to TRBD2. The ends lost 10 bases at V and 2 bases at J; junction bases unmatched: 15. The CDR3 is 16 amino acids. Germline-derived CDR1 and CDR2 are MDHEN and SYDVKM. The CDR3 loop reads CATVPLLAGTTYEQYF. The CDR3 coding sequence is TGTGCCACCGTCCCCTTACTAGCGGGTACAACCTACGAGCAGTACTTC.

The gene calls are TRBV11-3 and TRBJ1-2; 7 bases line up with TRBD1. The CDR3 has 13 amino acids. Losses at the gene ends were 5 bases for V and 2 bases for J; bases not matched to a gene: 2. The V gene's germline CDR1 is SGHNT and CDR2 YENEEA. The CDR3 region is CASSPGQNYGYTF. DNA of the CDR3: TGTGCCAGCAGCCCGGGACAGAACTATGGCTACACCTTC.